The next 8 T cell receptor beta chains were all read from a single sample in a study of blood T cell repertoires in COVID-19. Measured with immunoSEQ multiplex PCR; TCRdb has only the in-frame clones, and not every one. The sample yields roughly 260,000 clones, 87% seen once. Sequencing used PBMCs or T cells enriched from blood (not recorded which). These receptors were taken from a woman under 40 with acute COVID-19.

CDR3 residues: CASSFRGQGAYEQYF. The CDR3 coding sequence is TGTGCCAGCAGTTTTCGAGGACAGGGCGCTTACGAGCAGTACTTC. V usage is TRBV28 and J usage is TRBJ2-7; TRBD1 matches at 8 bases. The germline V gene has CDR1 MDHEN and CDR2 SYDVKM. The V and J ends lost 3 bases and 4 bases, in that order; junction bases with no gene match: 8. The CDR3 totals 15 residues.

This chain connects TRBV20-1 to TRBJ1-2; 7 bases agree with TRBD1. The CDR3 length is 14 residues. Germline lookup yields CDR1 DFQATT and CDR2 SNEGSKA (reference sequence). V trimming: 3 bases; J trimming: 5 bases; junction bases outside the gene matches: 9. DNA of the CDR3: TGCAGTGCTAGTGATGCCTCAGGGGGGTATGGCTACACCTTC. This translates into CSASDASGGYGYTF.

The chain employs TRBV11-1 and TRBJ2-1, with D unclear. The germline V gene has CDR1 SGHAT and CDR2 FQDESV (reference sequence). The V and J ends lost 2 bases and 2 bases respectively, with 13 bases between them. This CDR3 spans 16 amino acids. The CDR3 reads CASSLRDPTAYNEQFF. CDR3 sequence (DNA): TGTGCCAGCAGCTTAAGAGATCCGACTGCCTACAATGAGCAGTTCTTC.

This chain links TRBV27 with TRBJ2-5; D might be TRBD2 (6 bases). Germline CDR1 reads MNHEY; CDR2 reads SMNVEV (reference sequence). V was trimmed by 0 bases and J by 5 bases, leaving 13 bases between them. This CDR3 contains 15 residues. The CDR3 sequence: CASSLSAGPAETQYF. In nucleotides, the CDR3 is TGTGCCAGCAGTTTATCTGCGGGGCCTGCGGAGACCCAGTACTTC.

The chain carries TRBV2 and TRBJ1-5; 7 bases align to TRBD1. Germline loops: CDR1 SNHLY, CDR2 FYNNEI. The CDR3 contains 15 residues. Trimming at V came to 7 bases and at J to 3 bases, leaving 9 bases not matched to a gene. CDR3 nucleotide sequence: TGTGCCAGCAACCAACAGGGGACGGACAATCAGCCCCAGCATTTT. Its protein is CASNQQGTDNQPQHF.

This chain connects TRBV19 to TRBJ2-3; weak D call: TRBD2 (5 bases). V was pared by 4 bases and J by 1 base, with 9 bases between. The germline V gene encodes CDR1 LNHDA and CDR2 SQIVND (reference sequence). There are 14 residues in the CDR3. The CDR3 sequence is CASSTGERTDTQYF. CDR3 DNA sequence: TGTGCCAGTAGTACCGGGGAACGCACAGATACGCAGTATTTT.

J is TRBJ1-5 and V is TRBV21-1. TRBV21-1 is classified as a pseudogene. There are 15 residues in the CDR3. This chain's CDR3 is CASSNFRENNQPQHF. As DNA, the CDR3 is TGTGCCAGCAGCAATTTTCGGGAAAACAATCAGCCCCAGCATTTT.

The rearrangement links TRBV5-4 to TRBJ1-3; weak D call: TRBD1 (6 bases). This CDR3 contains 15 residues. CDR1 and CDR2 from the germline V gene are SGHNT and YYREEE (reference sequence). Trimming removed 1 base at V and 0 bases at J, with 8 bases between. CDR3 protein: CASSLWGLSGNTIYF. Here the CDR3 DNA reads TGTGCCAGCAGCTTGTGGGGGCTCTCTGGAAACACCATATATTTT.